The entry below describes one TCR beta chain. TCRdb's table, derived via immunoSEQ multiplex PCR, lists solely in-frame clones and lacks some. The sample consists of some 130,000 clones, 70% to 90% of them appearing once. This sample was included in a study of blood T cell repertoires in COVID-19. This CDR3 is 22 amino acids long. Germline CDR1 reads DFQATT; CDR2 reads SNEGSKA (reference sequence). V was cut by 3 bases and J by 0 bases, with 34 bases left in between. The sequenced sample was peripheral blood. This TCR came from a man aged 45-65 years with acute or convalescent COVID-19. The chain joins TRBV20-1 to TRBJ2-3; D might be TRBD2 (5 bases). In DNA form, the CDR3 reads TGCAGTGCTAGTGGCTTGATCCCGACTGAACCCGGGATGACTCTCAGCACAGATACGCAGTATTTT. Translating it yields CSASGLIPTEPGMTLSTDTQYF.